This TCR beta chain is drawn from a study of T cells in Graves' hyperthyroidism and ophthalmopathy. What was amplified from RNA transcripts were TCR beta CDR3 regions. The primer set for the first-round RT-PCR of the TCR CDR3 was HTBI. One entry per CDR3 protein results from TCRdb running MiXCR on the multiplex PCR reads. The sample carries approximately 410,000 distinct CDR3 sequences, about 15% recorded once. This clonotype was observed many times. The antigen is unknown. Each person with ophthalmopathy scored at least 3 on the Clinical Activity Score, reached NOSPECS grade 4 or higher, and had been ill under 3 months. Uncontrolled infections, other autoimmune diseases, pregnancy or lactation led to exclusion of patients. Diagnoses were established using clinical symptoms, serum thyroxine and TRAb, thyroid ultrasound and orbital computed tomography. V was pared by 3 bases and J by 6 bases, with 17 bases between. The CDR3 spans 15 residues. The germline gives CDR1 LNHDA, CDR2 SQIVND (reference sequence).

General study results and limits: Ophthalmopathy stood apart from stable hyperthyroidism in a 13 V-J model.

The J gene is TRBJ1-2, the V gene TRBV19, with D unresolved. Material: blood. The TCR comes from a man aged 18 to 35 with Graves' ophthalmopathy. The CDR3 reads CASSMRRESWNGYTF. The CDR3 coding sequence is TGTGCCAGTAGTATGCGGCGGGAATCGTGGAATGGCTACACCTTC. Variable domain in full (rest from reference TRBV19 and TRBJ1-2): DGGITQSPKYLFRKEGQNVTLSCEQNLNHDAMYWYRQDPGQGLRLIYYSQIVNDFQKGDIAEGYSVSREKKESFPLTVTSAQKNPTAFYLCASSMRRESWNGYTFGSGTRLTVV.